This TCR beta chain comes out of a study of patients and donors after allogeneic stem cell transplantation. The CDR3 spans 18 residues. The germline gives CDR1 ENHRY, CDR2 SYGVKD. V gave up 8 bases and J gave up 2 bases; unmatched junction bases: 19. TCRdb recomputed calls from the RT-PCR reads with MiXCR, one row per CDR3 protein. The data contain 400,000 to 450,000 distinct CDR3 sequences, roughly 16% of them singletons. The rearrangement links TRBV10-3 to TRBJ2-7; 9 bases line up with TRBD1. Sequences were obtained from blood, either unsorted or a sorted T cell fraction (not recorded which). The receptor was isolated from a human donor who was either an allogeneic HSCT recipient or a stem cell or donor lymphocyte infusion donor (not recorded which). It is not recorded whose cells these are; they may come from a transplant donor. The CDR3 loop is CAIGAVLGLGQGPYEQYF. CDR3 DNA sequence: TGTGCCATCGGAGCCGTTTTAGGCCTAGGACAGGGGCCCTACGAGCAGTACTTC.